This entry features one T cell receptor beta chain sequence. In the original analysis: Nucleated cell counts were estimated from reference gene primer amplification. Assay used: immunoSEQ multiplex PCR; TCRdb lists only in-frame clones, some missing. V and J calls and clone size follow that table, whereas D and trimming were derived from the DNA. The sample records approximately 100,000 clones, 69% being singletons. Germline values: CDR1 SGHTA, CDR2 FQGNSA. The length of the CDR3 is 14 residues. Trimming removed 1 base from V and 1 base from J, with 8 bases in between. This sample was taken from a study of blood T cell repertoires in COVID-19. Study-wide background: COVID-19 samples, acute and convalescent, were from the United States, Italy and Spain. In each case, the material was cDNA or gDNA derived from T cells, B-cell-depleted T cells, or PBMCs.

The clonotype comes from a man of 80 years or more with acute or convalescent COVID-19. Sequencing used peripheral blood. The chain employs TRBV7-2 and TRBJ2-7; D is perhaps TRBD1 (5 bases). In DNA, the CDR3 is TGTGCCAGCAGCTTAGAGACAGCATCCTACGAGCAGTACTTC. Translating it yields CASSLETASYEQYF.